This T cell receptor beta chain was sequenced for a study of blood T cell repertoires in COVID-19. The ends lost 5 bases at V and 8 bases at J; junction bases unmatched: 3. CDR3 size: 14 residues. CDR1 SEHNR and CDR2 FQNEAQ come from the germline V gene (reference sequence). Original analysis: Nucleated cell counts were estimated from reference gene primer amplification. The table came from immunoSEQ multiplex PCR; TCRdb's copy has only in-frame clones and leaves some out. Clone size and V and J calls were adopted from that table, with D and trimming inferred from the DNA. Of about 170,000 clones listed, approximately 86% are singletons.

The V call is TRBV7-9, the J call TRBJ2-3, with 14 positions matching TRBD2. The clonotype comes from a man in his sixties who had recovered from COVID-19. The sequenced sample consisted of peripheral blood. CDR3 amino acids: CASSAGTSGGTQYF. In DNA, the CDR3 is TGTGCCAGCAGCGCCGGGACTAGCGGGGGTACGCAGTATTTT.